Below, 32 T cell receptor beta chains from the same sample are listed, as sequenced in a study of T cell repertoires in cytomegalovirus infection. Their antigen targets remain unknown. TCRdb redid the calling of the reads with MiXCR, one entry per CDR3 protein. The sample carries about 700,000 distinct CDR3 sequences, around a third recorded once. The input for sequencing was cultured PBMCs, taken from culture after CMV antigen stimulation. All receptors come from a human donor in good health (CMV status not recorded). Some clones in this sample may be carry-over from other donors' samples.

The chain has TRBV12-3 or TRBV12-4 and TRBJ1-1, with D maybe TRBD1 (6 bases). This CDR3 comprises 14 residues. Trimming took 10 bases from V and 7 from J, leaving 22 bases between them. DNA for the CDR3: TGTGCCAACAGGATAACGGGGGCAGCCCATGAAGCTTTCTTT. This sequence encodes CANRITGAAHEAFF.

In this sample, this clonotype turned up a few times. The V gene is TRBV10-2, the J gene TRBJ2-7; 10 bases line up with TRBD1. CDR1 and CDR2 (germline): WSHSY, SAAADI. The CDR3 has 13 residues. V was pared by 5 bases and J by 6 bases, with 4 bases of the junction left unmatched. In nucleotides, the CDR3 is TGCGCCAGCAGTCCCGGGACAGGGGTCGAGCAGTACTTC. It translates to CASSPGTGVEQYF.

Only a few counts were recorded for this clonotype. The junction departs from germline at one end; a sequencing error may be responsible. The rearrangement uses TRBV5-3 and TRBJ1-1; D is undetermined. TRBV5-3 is an open reading frame whose function is uncertain. This CDR3 is built from 13 residues. CDR3 sequence (DNA): TGTGCCAGCAGCTTGGGTCTGAGCGCTGAAGCTTTCTTT. It encodes CASSLGLSAEAFF.

The chain is built from TRBV15 and TRBJ2-3; D may match TRBD1 or TRBD2 (5 bases each). Trimming pared 1 base from V and 2 bases from J, leaving 13 bases between. The CDR3 is 16 residues long. Germline values: CDR1 LNHNV, CDR2 YYDKDF (reference sequence). The CDR3, as DNA: TGTGCCACCAGCAGAGTAGTGGGGACCAACACAGATACGCAGTATTTT. Translated: CATSRVVGTNTDTQYF. The variable domain in full, completed from reference TRBV15 and TRBJ2-3, reads DAMVIQNPRYQVTQFGKPVTLSCSQTLNHNVMYWYQQKSSQAPKLLFHYYDKDFNNEADTPDNFQSRRPNTSFCFLDIRSPGLGDTAMYLCATSRVVGTNTDTQYFGPGTRLTVL.

J is TRBJ2-7 and V is TRBV6-1, with 9 bases aligning to TRBD2. After removal of 5 bases from V and 6 bases from J, the junction contained 8 bases not matched to a gene. The CDR3 consists of 14 residues. The germline V gene encodes CDR1 MNHNS and CDR2 SASEGT. The CDR3 region has the DNA TGTGCCAGCAGTATAGCGGGAGATCATTCCGAGCAGTACTTC. Amino acid sequence: CASSIAGDHSEQYF.

This chain joins TRBV28 and TRBJ1-2; 7 bases agree with TRBD1. The CDR3 covers 15 residues. Germline values: CDR1 MDHEN, CDR2 SYDVKM. Germline trimming cut 4 bases from V and 5 bases from J; bases unmatched to any gene: 10. This CDR3 is CASSSQRGPRYGYTF. In DNA, the CDR3 is TGTGCCAGCAGTTCCCAGAGGGGGCCACGGTATGGCTACACCTTC.

The sample holds a few counts of this clonotype. The chain recombines TRBV7-6 with TRBJ2-3, with 12 positions matching TRBD2. The CDR3 length is 18 residues. The V gene end was trimmed by 3 bases and the J gene end by 0 bases; junction bases not matched to a gene: 7. Per germline, CDR1 SGHVS and CDR2 FNYEAQ. CDR3 sequence reads: CASSLPPGLAGSTDTQYF. The CDR3 DNA sequence: TGTGCCAGCAGCTTGCCCCCTGGACTAGCGGGGAGCACAGATACGCAGTATTTT.

The chain is built from TRBV11-2 and TRBJ1-4; tentatively, D is TRBD1 (5 bases). Trimming left V 6 bases short and J 5 bases short, with 19 bases between. Germline assignment: CDR1 SGHAT and CDR2 FQNNGV. The CDR3 has 16 amino acids. The CDR3, as DNA: TGTGCCAGCAGACCTGGACGCGGGGGAACGAATGAAAAACTGTTTTTT. Protein product: CASRPGRGGTNEKLFF.

The chain employs TRBV7-2 and TRBJ2-2; 11 nucleotides line up with TRBD2. J was trimmed by 6 bases and V by 7 bases; bases with no gene match: 7. The CDR3 consists of 15 residues. Germline CDR1 and CDR2: SGHTA and FQGNSA. DNA for the CDR3: TGTGCCAGCACCTCTAGCGGGAGGTTGGCCGGGGAGCTGTTTTTT. It specifies CASTSSGRLAGELFF.

This clonotype turned up a few times. The genes are TRBV7-6 and TRBJ1-3; D gene uncertain. The CDR3 loop spans 15 amino acids. The V gene lost 4 bases and the J gene lost 0 bases, with 10 bases spanning the gap. Germline V lookup: CDR1 SGHVS, CDR2 FNYEAQ. Written as DNA, the CDR3 is TGTGCCAGCAGCTCCCAAGGTTCCTCTGGAAACACCATATATTTT. Translating gives CASSSQGSSGNTIYF.

The chain uses TRBV28 and TRBJ2-1, with D perhaps matching TRBD1 (6 bases). Germline V gene sequence: CDR1 MDHEN, CDR2 SYDVKM. V was trimmed by 7 bases and J by 5 bases, leaving 15 bases between them. The length of the CDR3 is 14 residues. CDR3 residues: CASTDRSVNNEQFF. The CDR3 DNA reads TGTGCCAGCACCGACAGGTCGGTAAACAATGAGCAGTTCTTC.

This clonotype appeared many times. The V call is TRBV7-2, the J call TRBJ2-5; the D gene is possibly TRBD2 (5 bases). The CDR3 runs 15 residues. Germline assignment: CDR1 SGHTA and CDR2 FQGNSA. V was cut by 5 bases and J by 1 base, with 14 bases left in between. The CDR3 protein is CASSPGGLAQETQYF. CDR3 nucleotides: TGTGCCAGCAGCCCCGGAGGATTGGCCCAAGAGACCCAGTACTTC.

The gene calls are TRBV12-3 or TRBV12-4 and TRBJ1-2; D is uncertain. Trimming removed 6 bases at V and 4 bases at J, with 12 bases between. The CDR3 runs to 13 residues. CDR3 residues: CASSHSRSYGYTF. CDR3 coding DNA: TGTGCCAGCAGCCATTCTAGGTCCTATGGCTACACCTTC.

The genes are TRBV7-6 and TRBJ1-6; D unresolved. CDR3 length: 12 amino acids. Deletions cut 5 bases from V and 6 bases from J, with 5 bases between. Per germline, CDR1 SGHVS and CDR2 FNYEAQ. CDR3 nucleotides: TGTGCCAGCAGCGACGCTAATTCACCCCTCCACTTT. Its translation: CASSDANSPLHF.

This clonotype was seen a handful of times. This chain uses TRBV20-1 with TRBJ2-2, with TRBD2 identical over 7 bases. The CDR3 consists of 16 residues. Germline V lookup: CDR1 DFQATT, CDR2 SNEGSKA (reference sequence). Losses at the gene ends were 3 bases for V and 2 bases for J; bases not matched to a gene: 9. CDR3 region: CSARAGADLNTGELFF. CDR3 in DNA: TGCAGTGCTAGGGCGGGAGCCGATTTAAACACCGGGGAGCTGTTTTTT.

This clonotype was observed a handful of times. The rearrangement links TRBV12-3 or TRBV12-4 to TRBJ2-3; 11 bases fit TRBD2. This CDR3 has 13 residues. Trimming at V came to 5 bases and at J to 6 bases, leaving 1 base not matched to a gene. The CDR3 is CASSRTSGDTQYF. CDR3 in DNA: TGTGCCAGCAGTAGGACTAGCGGGGATACGCAGTATTTT.

This clonotype was recorded a few times. The V gene is TRBV7-6, the J gene TRBJ2-5; D is unclear. CDR3 length: 12 amino acids. Germline assignment: CDR1 SGHVS and CDR2 FNYEAQ. The germline V and J ends were trimmed by 1 base and 4 bases, with 4 bases remaining between them. CDR3 DNA: TGTGCCAGCAGCTTAGAATTAGAGACCCAGTACTTC. Protein: CASSLELETQYF. Together with reference TRBV7-6 and TRBJ2-5, the CDR3 gives the full variable domain: GAGVSQSPRYKVTKRGQDVALRCDPISGHVSLYWYRQALGQGPEFLTYFNYEAQQDKSGLPNDRFSAERPEGSISTLTIQRTEQRDSAMYRCASSLELETQYFGPGTRLLVL.

At least ten counts were recorded for this clonotype. The chain is built from TRBV7-2 and TRBJ2-3; D is unresolved. CDR1 and CDR2 from the germline V gene are SGHTA and FQGNSA. The CDR3 is 18 residues long. Trimming stripped 5 bases from V and 1 base from J, with 22 bases between. The CDR3 reads CASSARGRSLWGTDTQYF. CDR3 DNA: TGTGCCAGCAGCGCAAGAGGTCGGTCCCTCTGGGGCACAGATACGCAGTATTTT.

The table lists this clonotype with a few counts. The CDR3, as DNA: TGTGCCAGCAGCGTCGGGATCTCGGGGGAGACCCAGTACTTC. Translation: CASSVGISGETQYF. The chain couples TRBV7-9 to TRBJ2-5, with D possibly TRBD2 on 5 matching bases. V lost 5 bases to trimming and J lost 5 bases, with 15 bases between them. This CDR3 has 14 amino acids. Germline CDR1 reads SEHNR; CDR2 reads FQNEAQ (reference sequence). Supplemented by reference TRBV7-9 and TRBJ2-5, the full variable domain reads DTGVSQNPRHKITKRGQNVTFRCDPISEHNRLYWYRQTLGQGPEFLTYFQNEAQLEKSRLLSDRFSAERPKGSFSTLEIQRTEQGDSAMYLCASSVGISGETQYFGPGTRLLVL.

This clonotype appeared a few times. CDR3 residues: CASSLRGWASGTSEQFF. The CDR3 nucleotides are TGTGCCAGCAGCTTAAGGGGGTGGGCTAGCGGGACGTCGGAGCAGTTCTTC. The J gene is TRBJ2-1, the V gene TRBV7-6, with TRBD2 identical over 9 bases. V dropped 2 bases and J dropped 10; count of bases not matched to a gene: 15. From germline, CDR1 is SGHVS and CDR2 FNYEAQ. The CDR3 contains 17 residues. The full variable domain, completed using reference TRBV7-6 and TRBJ2-1, is GAGVSQSPRYKVTKRGQDVALRCDPISGHVSLYWYRQALGQGPEFLTYFNYEAQQDKSGLPNDRFSAERPEGSISTLTIQRTEQRDSAMYRCASSLRGWASGTSEQFFGPGTRLTVL.

V is TRBV6-1 and J is TRBJ1-1; D is ambiguous. V was pared by 5 bases and J by 8 bases, with 15 bases between. The germline V gene encodes CDR1 MNHNS and CDR2 SASEGT. The CDR3 spans 13 residues. The DNA of the CDR3 is TGTGCCAGCAGTTCTGAGGCGACATCCGAAGCTTTCTTT. Amino acids: CASSSEATSEAFF.

V is TRBV18 and J is TRBJ1-5; D ambiguous. V lost 3 bases and J 0 bases, leaving 9 bases between the germline ends. Germline loops: CDR1 KGHSH, CDR2 LQKENI. This CDR3 has 15 residues. The CDR3 reads CASSPMAYSNQPQHF. CDR3 DNA sequence: TGTGCCAGCTCACCGATGGCTTATAGCAATCAGCCCCAGCATTTT.

This clonotype was observed a handful of times. J is TRBJ2-7 and V is TRBV7-9, with D perhaps matching TRBD1 (5 bases). The CDR3 contains 15 residues. Germline CDR1 is SEHNR and CDR2 is FQNEAQ (reference sequence). Trimming pared 5 bases from V and 2 bases from J, leaving 16 bases between. This CDR3 reads CASSRDRSGTYEQYF. In DNA, the CDR3 is TGTGCCAGCAGCCGAGACCGTTCAGGGACCTACGAGCAGTACTTC.

This clonotype showed up many times. The chain employs TRBV7-2 and TRBJ2-5, with a possible D match to TRBD1 (5 bases). Germline-derived CDR1 and CDR2 are SGHTA and FQGNSA. V was shortened by 0 bases and J by 9 bases, with 14 bases between the two germline ends. There are 14 residues in the CDR3. DNA of the CDR3: TGTGCCAGCAGCTTAGCTGCAGGGTCCCCGGCCCAGTACTTC. Its translation is CASSLAAGSPAQYF.

The V gene is TRBV9, the J gene TRBJ2-2; 8 positions match TRBD2. In germline, CDR1 is SGDLS, CDR2 YYNGEE. J lost 5 bases, V lost 5 bases, and 8 bases had no gene match. The CDR3 runs 15 residues. CDR3 in amino acids: CASRPGGGQTGELFF. CDR3 bases: TGTGCCAGCAGACCCGGCGGGGGGCAAACCGGGGAGCTGTTTTTT.

This clonotype was observed a handful of times. In DNA, the CDR3 is TGCAGTGCTAGGGACAGGGGCCAACAGCCCCAGCATTTT. Encoded protein: CSARDRGQQPQHF. The V and J genes are TRBV20-1 and TRBJ1-5; TRBD1 aligns across 9 bases. V shed 3 bases and J 7 bases; nucleotides not matched to a gene: 4. The germline V gene encodes CDR1 DFQATT and CDR2 SNEGSKA (reference sequence). This CDR3 contains 13 residues.

The table lists this clonotype with a few counts. The chain joins TRBV20-1 to TRBJ2-7; 9 bases match TRBD1. In germline, CDR1 is DFQATT, CDR2 SNEGSKA (reference sequence). This CDR3 has 14 amino acids. The J segment lost 5 bases and the V segment lost 1 base, leaving 6 bases of the junction unmatched. CDR3 sequence: CSARARTGANEQYF. CDR3 DNA: TGCAGTGCTAGAGCAAGGACAGGGGCCAACGAGCAGTACTTC.

V and J are TRBV2 and TRBJ2-1, with TRBD2 matching over 9 bases. The germline CDR1 and CDR2 sequences are SNHLY and FYNNEI. The CDR3 runs to 16 residues. The junction had 10 bases not matched to a gene; V was cut back by 1 base and J by 9 bases. CDR3 protein: CASSEGSGRLGSEQFF. DNA of the CDR3: TGTGCCAGCAGTGAAGGAAGCGGGAGGTTGGGGAGTGAGCAGTTCTTC.

This clonotype showed up just a few times. The V gene is TRBV6-5, the J gene TRBJ1-6; tentative D call: TRBD1 (5 bases). The V gene lost 6 bases and the J gene lost 4 bases, with 16 bases spanning the gap. CDR3 length: 16 residues. Germline CDR1 MNHEY, CDR2 SVGAGI. The CDR3, as DNA: TGTGCCAGCAGAGGGCGTGGGGGAAGTTATAATTCACCCCTCCACTTT. It yields the protein CASRGRGGSYNSPLHF.

This clonotype showed up just a few times. The rearrangement uses TRBV7-2 and TRBJ2-3; D assignment may be TRBD1 or TRBD2 (7 bases each). Trimming took 8 bases from V and 5 from J, leaving 20 bases between them. This CDR3 is 15 amino acids long. Germline V gives CDR1 SGHTA, CDR2 FQGNSA. CDR3 in DNA: TGTGCCAGCGCCAGGGGGGGTTATTCCCAAGATACGCAGTATTTT. This gives the protein CASARGGYSQDTQYF. Filled out from reference TRBV7-2 and TRBJ2-3, the complete variable domain reads GAGVSQSPSNKVTEKGKDVELRCDPISGHTALYWYRQSLGQGLEFLIYFQGNSAPDKSGLPSDRFSAERTGGSVSTLTIQRTQQEDSAVYLCASARGGYSQDTQYFGPGTRLTVL.

The chain couples TRBV29-1 to TRBJ2-3; D could derive from TRBD1 or TRBD2 (5 bases each). V lost 2 bases, J lost 8 bases, and 11 bases lay in between. In germline, CDR1 is SQVTM, CDR2 ANQGSEA. The CDR3 runs to 12 residues. CDR3 coding DNA: TGCAGCGTTGAATGGGACGGTCTTACGCAGTATTTT. This codes for CSVEWDGLTQYF.

The genes are TRBV6-6 and TRBJ2-1; D perhaps matches TRBD1 (5 bases). Germline assignment: CDR1 MNHNY and CDR2 SVGAGI (reference sequence). This CDR3 contains 16 residues. Trimming removed 5 bases at V and 1 base at J, with 15 bases between. Here the CDR3 reads CASSDGHRLSYNEQFF. The CDR3, as DNA: TGTGCCAGCAGTGATGGACACCGCCTTTCCTACAATGAGCAGTTCTTC.